These 24 T cell receptor beta chains originate from one sample sequenced in a study of regulatory T cells in long-lasting Graves disease. Library construction for TCR beta used iRepertoire HTBI primers and Arm-PCR of CDR3 regions. TCRdb redid the calling of the multiplex PCR reads with MiXCR, one entry per CDR3 protein. The sample shows roughly 520,000 distinct CDR3 sequences, more than 10% of them seen only once. Time point described: newly diagnosed GD, antithyroid drugs for less than 3 months. PBMC-extracted RNA yielded the TCR library. This sample also appeared in a second study, on T cells in Graves' hyperthyroidism and ophthalmopathy.

The sample consisted of peripheral blood mononuclear cells (PBMCs), taken at new diagnosis, from a patient treated with antithyroid drugs. These receptors were collected from a woman aged 25 to 45 with Graves disease.

The chain has TRBV6-2 or TRBV6-3 and TRBJ2-1; 12 bases agree with TRBD2. V was pared by 3 bases and J by 8 bases, with 11 bases of the junction left unmatched. The CDR3 extends over 17 amino acids. Germline lookup yields CDR1 MNHEY and CDR2 SVGEGT. The CDR3 loop is CASSYLAGGDFGYEQFF. The DNA of the CDR3 is TGTGCCAGCAGTTATCTAGCGGGAGGGGATTTCGGGTATGAGCAGTTCTTC.

In its sample, this clonotype was seen many times. V gene TRBV19 combines with J gene TRBJ1-5; no reliable D call. V was pared by 3 bases and J by 6 bases, with 18 bases between. Germline CDR1 reads LNHDA; CDR2 reads SQIVND (reference sequence). This CDR3 has 16 residues. The CDR3 DNA is TGTGCCAGTAGTATCCCAGGTCAAAAGAGAAGTCAGCCCCAGCATTTT. Translating gives CASSIPGQKRSQPQHF.

This clonotype was seen more than once but under ten times. At one boundary the junction diverges from the germline segment, which might be a read error. The CDR3 nucleotides read TGCGCCAGCAGCCCTCAATCTGGGGCCAACGTCCTGACTTTC. Translation gives CASSPQSGANVLTF. The J gene is TRBJ2-6, the V gene TRBV7-6; D gene ambiguous. The germline gives CDR1 SGHVS, CDR2 FNYEAQ. There are 14 residues in the CDR3.

This clonotype has ten or more counts. This chain uses TRBV5-1 with TRBJ1-1; 8 bases are a match to TRBD1. Unmatched junction bases numbered 10, after V lost 3 bases and J lost 3 bases. The CDR3 length is 16 residues. In germline, CDR1 is SGHRS, CDR2 YFSETQ. The CDR3 is CASSWPTGAIDTEAFF. CDR3 bases: TGCGCCAGCAGCTGGCCGACAGGGGCGATCGACACTGAAGCTTTCTTT.

Notes on this clonotype: Because it lacks the conserved phenylalanine or tryptophan at the end, this CDR3 is likely a read error. This sequence joins TRBV11-2 and TRBJ2-1; 7 bases agree with TRBD2. The CDR3 is 18 amino acids. Germline CDR1 reads SGHAT; CDR2 reads FQNNGV. V lost 4 bases and J lost 4; bases outside the gene matches: 16. The CDR3 loop reads CASSSFRGSGTEYNEQFL. CDR3 nucleotides: TGTGCCAGCAGCTCATTCCGGGGCAGCGGGACGGAATACAATGAGCAGTTCCTC.

In this sample, this clonotype turned up many times. DNA for the CDR3: TGTGCCAGCAAGGCGGTAACAGGGAACACTGAAGCTTTCTTT. Translated: CASKAVTGNTEAFF. This sequence joins TRBV2 and TRBJ1-1, with TRBD1 as a possible D gene (5 bases). This CDR3 spans 14 amino acids. In germline, CDR1 is SNHLY, CDR2 FYNNEI. V was shortened by 7 bases and J by 1 base, with 13 bases between the two germline ends.

In this sample, this clonotype turned up a few times. This rearrangement joins TRBV20-1 to TRBJ2-3, with TRBD2 matching over 11 bases. Germline CDR1 and CDR2: DFQATT and SNEGSKA (reference sequence). V lost 4 bases, J lost 4 bases, and 7 bases stayed unmatched. The length of the CDR3 is 15 residues. Written as DNA, the CDR3 is TGCAGTGCTAAGTATAGCGGGAGGGCCTCAGATACGCAGTATTTT. This codes for CSAKYSGRASDTQYF.

V gene TRBV20-1 combines with J gene TRBJ2-3, with D possibly TRBD2 on 6 matching bases. The V gene's germline CDR1 is DFQATT and CDR2 SNEGSKA (reference sequence). V was shortened by 3 bases and J by 5 bases, with 15 bases between the two germline ends. This CDR3 has 14 residues. The DNA of the CDR3 is TGCAGTGCTAGTTGGCGGGAACGGGTAGATACGCAGTATTTT. It specifies CSASWRERVDTQYF.

This clonotype was observed many times. V gene TRBV6-2 or TRBV6-3 combines with J gene TRBJ2-1; either TRBD1 or TRBD2 may fit D (5 bases each). The germline V gene encodes CDR1 MNHEY and CDR2 SVGEGT. Trimming shortened V by 10 bases and J by 5 bases, and 27 bases separated the two germline ends. The CDR3 spans 17 residues. The DNA for the CDR3 is TGTGCCACACGACAGAGGGACCTCCTAACCTACCACAATGAGCAGTTCTTC. Encoded protein: CATRQRDLLTYHNEQFF.

This clonotype was detected only a few times. DNA of the CDR3: TGTGCCAGCAGTTTAAAACCAGGGATGGGCAACGAGCAGTACTTC. Translated, it gives CASSLKPGMGNEQYF. The chain joins TRBV28 to TRBJ2-7, with a possible D match to TRBD1 (5 bases). This CDR3 spans 15 amino acids. Looked up from germline, CDR1 is MDHEN and CDR2 is SYDVKM. V was clipped by 2 bases and J by 5 bases, with 16 bases between them.

This clonotype occurred a few times. V gene TRBV9 combines with J gene TRBJ2-5, with a possible D match to TRBD1 (5 bases). Trimming cost V 0 bases and J 5 bases, with 17 bases left between them. CDR1 and CDR2 (germline): SGDLS, YYNGEE. The CDR3 contains 16 residues. This chain's CDR3 is CASSVGAPIGVETQYF. DNA for the CDR3: TGTGCCAGCAGCGTAGGAGCGCCTATAGGGGTCGAGACCCAGTACTTC. The entire variable domain, with the rest obtained from reference TRBV9 and TRBJ2-5, is as follows: DSGVTQTPKHLITATGQRVTLRCSPRSGDLSVYWYQQSLDQGLQFLIQYYNGEERAKGNILERFSAQQFPDLHSELNLSSLELGDSALYFCASSVGAPIGVETQYFGPGTRLLVL.

The J gene is TRBJ2-3, the V gene TRBV4-3; 7 bases line up with TRBD1. CDR3 length: 15 amino acids. The germline V gene encodes CDR1 LGHNA and CDR2 YSLEER. V gave up 0 bases and J gave up 3 bases; unmatched junction bases: 3. The CDR3 coding sequence is TGCGCCAGCAGCCAAGACAGGACAGGAACAGATACGCAGTATTTT. This sequence encodes CASSQDRTGTDTQYF.

This clonotype turned up a few times. CDR3 protein: CASRLGGSSTEAFF. In DNA form, the CDR3 reads TGTGCCAGCAGGCTCGGCGGGAGTTCCACTGAAGCTTTCTTT. The rearrangement uses TRBV6-1 and TRBJ1-1; D is unclear. Trimming took 6 bases from V and 4 from J, leaving 15 bases between them. Germline CDR1 is MNHNS and CDR2 is SASEGT. CDR3 length: 14 residues.

Concerning this clonotype itself: A far larger clone is off by one base, so a read error is likely. The V call is TRBV9, the J call TRBJ2-1; tentatively, D is TRBD1 (5 bases). Germline CDR1 SGDLS, CDR2 YYNGEE. Trimming removed 0 bases from V and 7 bases from J, with 11 bases in between. The CDR3 extends over 14 amino acids. The CDR3 DNA reads TGTGCCAGCAGCGTAGGCCCTCAGGGAAATGAGCAGTTCTTC. It yields the protein CASSVGPQGNEQFF.

This clonotype has just a few counts. The chain employs TRBV9 and TRBJ1-1; 7 bases fit TRBD1. Germline trimming cut 3 bases from V and 6 bases from J; bases unmatched to any gene: 11. The CDR3 is 15 residues long. Germline CDR1 reads SGDLS; CDR2 reads YYNGEE. The DNA of the CDR3 is TGTGCCAGCAGCGGATTAACAGGGGCGCAGCCTGAAGCTTTCTTT. Translated: CASSGLTGAQPEAFF.

The chain couples TRBV2 to TRBJ2-1; D gene unclear. The germline CDR1 and CDR2 sequences are SNHLY and FYNNEI. This CDR3 is 13 amino acids long. Trimming pared 5 bases from V and 8 bases from J, leaving 13 bases between. CDR3 region: CASSTRPRDEQFF. CDR3 in DNA: TGTGCCAGCAGTACCCGACCCCGGGATGAGCAGTTCTTC. The variable domain in full, completed from reference TRBV2 and TRBJ2-1, reads EPEVTQTPSHQVTQMGQEVILRCVPISNHLYFYWYRQILGQKVEFLVSFYNNEISEKSEIFDDQFSVERPDGSNFTLKIRSTKLEDSAMYFCASSTRPRDEQFFGPGTRLTVL.

The table lists this clonotype with many counts. V and J are TRBV29-1 and TRBJ2-3; a possible D gene is TRBD2 (5 bases). Germline V gene sequence: CDR1 SQVTM, CDR2 ANQGSEA. With 1 base removed from V and 6 bases from J, the gap between germline ends came to 8 bases. This CDR3 contains 12 residues. CDR3 protein: CSVEAGSDTQYF. As DNA, the CDR3 is TGCAGCGTTGAAGCGGGGTCGGATACGCAGTATTTT.

This clonotype was seen repeatedly, ten times or more. The J gene is TRBJ2-7, the V gene TRBV27, with a weak D call TRBD1 (5 bases). Trimming removed 2 bases from V and 6 bases from J, with 11 bases in between. Germline CDR1 is MNHEY and CDR2 is SMNVEV (reference sequence). This CDR3 spans 13 amino acids. This CDR3 is CASSLQGSFEQYF. In nucleotides, the CDR3 is TGTGCCAGCAGTTTACAGGGCAGCTTCGAGCAGTACTTC.

This rearrangement joins TRBV7-2 to TRBJ2-7; 7 bases line up with TRBD1. This CDR3 is 16 amino acids long. Per germline, CDR1 SGHTA and CDR2 FQGNSA. V trimming: 5 bases; J trimming: 9 bases; junction bases outside the gene matches: 19. In DNA, the CDR3 is TGTGCCAGCAGCCTACTACAGGGGCCCCTCCTACGAGGGCAGTACTTC. Encoded protein: CASSLLQGPLLRGQYF.

In this sample, this clonotype turned up many times. V and J are TRBV12-3 or TRBV12-4 and TRBJ2-1, with TRBD2 identical over 10 bases. J gave up 2 bases and V 6 bases, and 4 bases lay outside the gene matches. CDR3 length equals 15 residues. Here the CDR3 reads CASRPTSGAYNEQFF. CDR3 in DNA: TGTGCCAGCAGGCCCACTAGCGGGGCCTACAATGAGCAGTTCTTC.

This clonotype has a count of ten or more. The J gene is TRBJ2-2, the V gene TRBV2; unclear D gene. This CDR3 is 14 amino acids long. V was pared by 4 bases and J by 2 bases, with 8 bases between. Germline V gene lookup returns CDR1 SNHLY and CDR2 FYNNEI. CDR3 protein: CASSVLPNTGELFF. The CDR3 region has the DNA TGTGCCAGCAGTGTGCTTCCCAACACCGGGGAGCTGTTTTTT.

The chain combines TRBV20-1 with TRBJ1-5; TRBD1 might be the D (6 bases). Trimming pared 6 bases from V and 4 bases from J, leaving 13 bases between. The CDR3 sequence is 13 residues long. Germline V gene lookup returns CDR1 DFQATT and CDR2 SNEGSKA (reference sequence). CDR3 bases: TGCAGTGCCAGACAGGTTTCTAATCAGCCCCAGCATTTT. Translating gives CSARQVSNQPQHF.

Many counts were recorded for this clonotype. CDR3 DNA: TGTGCCAGCAGTGACTCCGAAGACACTGAAGCTTTCTTT. This gives the protein CASSDSEDTEAFF. The V gene is TRBV6-1, the J gene TRBJ1-1; D unresolved. The V and J ends lost 3 bases and 3 bases respectively, with 8 bases between them. This CDR3 has 13 amino acids. Germline CDR1 reads MNHNS; CDR2 reads SASEGT.

The gene calls are TRBV20-1 and TRBJ2-1; no reliable D call. This CDR3 contains 14 residues. V was shortened by 2 bases and J by 0 bases, with 8 bases between the two germline ends. CDR1 is DFQATT and CDR2 is SNEGSKA in the germline V gene (reference sequence). The CDR3 sequence: CSARRISSYNEQFF. Written as DNA, the CDR3 is TGCAGTGCTAGACGTATCAGCTCCTACAATGAGCAGTTCTTC.